A single sample is the source of the 29 T cell receptor beta chains below, sequenced in a study of regulatory T cells in long-lasting Graves disease. As to time point: newly diagnosed GD, antithyroid drugs for less than 3 months. RNA isolated from PBMCs was used to make the TCR library. With iRepertoire HTBI primers and Arm-PCR of CDR3 regions, TCR beta libraries were built. TCRdb re-called the multiplex PCR reads with MiXCR, one entry per CDR3 protein. The table has 360,000 or so distinct CDR3 sequences, 15% to 20% seen once. A further study also used this sample, focusing on T cells in Graves' hyperthyroidism and ophthalmopathy.

Sequencing was performed on peripheral blood mononuclear cells (PBMCs), taken at new diagnosis, from a patient treated with antithyroid drugs. These TCRs come from a woman aged 18-29 years with Graves disease.

This clonotype has ten or more counts. The rearrangement joins TRBV30 to TRBJ2-1; D is perhaps TRBD2 (6 bases). The V end lost 0 bases, the J end lost 8 bases, and 11 bases lay between the germline ends. The CDR3 is 13 residues long. The germline V gene encodes CDR1 GTSNPN and CDR2 SVGIG (reference sequence). Here the CDR3 reads CAWSVLAPDEQFF. The CDR3 DNA sequence: TGTGCCTGGAGTGTACTAGCTCCGGATGAGCAGTTCTTC.

This clonotype has a count of ten or more. This chain uses TRBV3-1 with TRBJ1-1; the D gene is possibly TRBD1 (5 bases). V lost 3 bases to trimming and J lost 5 bases, with 16 bases between them. The germline V gene encodes CDR1 LGHDT and CDR2 YNNKEL (reference sequence). This CDR3 comprises 15 residues. The CDR3 DNA sequence: TGTGCCAGCAGCCATAAGGCGGGGCTGGGGACTGAAGCTTTCTTT. As protein: CASSHKAGLGTEAFF.

The chain employs TRBV12-3 or TRBV12-4 and TRBJ1-6; D unresolved. Trimming took off 0 bases at V and 4 bases at J, with 10 bases between the two ends. The CDR3 sequence is 16 residues long. CDR3 DNA: TGTGCCAGCAGTTTAGCAGGTCAAGGTTATAATTCACCCCTCCACTTT. It yields the protein CASSLAGQGYNSPLHF.

The sample holds many counts of this clonotype. V and J are TRBV28 and TRBJ2-7, with unresolved D. The CDR3 length is 14 residues. The V gene's germline CDR1 is MDHEN and CDR2 SYDVKM. The V end lost 3 bases, the J end lost 3 bases, and 12 bases lay between the germline ends. In DNA, the CDR3 is TGTGCCAGCAGTTTTACGCCTACCTACTACGAGCAGTACTTC. Translated: CASSFTPTYYEQYF. Full variable domain (rest looked up from reference TRBV28 and TRBJ2-7): DVKVTQSSRYLVKRTGEKVFLECVQDMDHENMFWYRQDPGLGLRLIYFSYDVKMKEKGDIPEGYSVSREKKERFSLILESASTNQTSMYLCASSFTPTYYEQYFGPGTRLTVT.

V and J are TRBV5-1 and TRBJ2-1; the D gene is possibly TRBD2 (5 bases). The germline V gene has CDR1 SGHRS and CDR2 YFSETQ. The CDR3 extends over 15 amino acids. The V end was cut by 3 bases, the J end by 6 bases, with 16 bases between. The CDR3 spells CASSSQDFQVNEQFF. DNA for the CDR3: TGCGCCAGCAGCTCCCAGGACTTCCAAGTCAATGAGCAGTTCTTC.

V is TRBV6-1 and J is TRBJ2-3; 10 positions match TRBD2. The CDR3 has 17 amino acids. J lost 0 bases, V lost 3 bases, and 6 bases had no gene match. CDR1 and CDR2 from the germline V gene are MNHNS and SASEGT. The chain's CDR3 is CASSESSGSISTDTQYF. CDR3 nucleotides: TGTGCCAGCAGTGAGTCTAGCGGGAGTATTAGCACAGATACGCAGTATTTT.

This clonotype was seen at least ten times. This chain joins TRBV28 and TRBJ1-2; D is undetermined. V lost 3 bases and J lost 6, with 8 bases in between. CDR1 MDHEN and CDR2 SYDVKM come from the germline V gene. This CDR3 region has 12 residues. CDR3 loop: CASSFSGDGYTF. Written as DNA, the CDR3 is TGTGCCAGCAGTTTTTCAGGTGATGGCTACACCTTC.

This clonotype was recorded many times. The genes are TRBV6-1 and TRBJ1-1; D is uncertain. CDR1 is MNHNS, CDR2 SASEGT, per germline. The V end was cut by 6 bases, the J end by 2 bases, with 13 bases between. The CDR3 is 14 amino acids. CDR3 amino acids: CASRPGSSNTEAFF. The CDR3 coding sequence is TGTGCCAGCAGACCCGGGTCCTCCAACACTGAAGCTTTCTTT.

This clonotype was seen many times. The CDR3 spells CASQTDLRDTEAFF. DNA of the CDR3: TGTGCCAGTCAGACAGATCTGAGGGACACTGAAGCTTTCTTT. The rearrangement uses TRBV7-9 and TRBJ1-1, with D possibly being TRBD1 (5 bases). This CDR3 has 14 amino acids. The germline CDR1 and CDR2 sequences are SEHNR and FQNEAQ (reference sequence). V was pared by 9 bases and J by 3 bases, with 17 bases between.

This clonotype has more than one count but fewer than ten. The rearrangement joins TRBV24-1 to TRBJ2-6, with 8 nucleotides matching TRBD1. Looked up from germline, CDR1 is KGHDR and CDR2 is SFDVKD. Germline trimming cut 3 bases from V and 0 bases from J; bases unmatched to any gene: 15. CDR3 length: 21 amino acids. CDR3 region: CATSDKEDREVVCSGANVLTF. The CDR3 DNA sequence: TGTGCCACCAGTGATAAGGAGGACAGGGAGGTGGTTTGCTCTGGGGCCAACGTCCTGACTTTC.

Many counts were recorded for this clonotype. The DNA of the CDR3 is TGTGCCAGCAGTTCCTCCGGGATCTCTTGGCGTCCCCCTTACAATGAGCAGTTCTTC. This sequence encodes CASSSSGISWRPPYNEQFF. V and J are TRBV6-9 and TRBJ2-1; perhaps TRBD2 as D (5 bases). V was trimmed by 4 bases and J by 4 bases, leaving 26 bases between them. The germline V gene encodes CDR1 MNHGY and CDR2 SVAAGI. The CDR3 has 19 amino acids.

This clonotype was counted between two and nine times. This chain uses TRBV19 with TRBJ1-4; D gene ambiguous. The CDR3 contains 15 residues. Between the trimmed V and J ends, which lost 4 bases and 0 bases, there was a span of 9 bases. The germline V gene encodes CDR1 LNHDA and CDR2 SQIVND (reference sequence). The CDR3 region is CASSREVATNEKLFF. As DNA, the CDR3 is TGTGCCAGTAGTAGGGAGGTTGCAACTAATGAAAAACTGTTTTTT. Supplemented by reference TRBV19 and TRBJ1-4, the full variable domain reads DGGITQSPKYLFRKEGQNVTLSCEQNLNHDAMYWYRQDPGQGLRLIYYSQIVNDFQKGDIAEGYSVSREKKESFPLTVTSAQKNPTAFYLCASSREVATNEKLFFGSGTQLSVL.

This clonotype has a count of ten or more. The V gene is TRBV28, the J gene TRBJ2-5; 9 bases agree with TRBD1. The CDR3 totals 15 residues. Per germline, CDR1 MDHEN and CDR2 SYDVKM. J gave up 4 bases and V 4 bases, and 7 bases lay outside the gene matches. The CDR3 here is CASSSPTGGGETQYF. CDR3 sequence (DNA): TGTGCCAGCAGTTCACCCACAGGGGGCGGAGAGACCCAGTACTTC.

In the case of this clonotype: This sequence may be a read error, since a much larger clone differs from it by one base. A read error is likely, as this CDR3 ends without the conserved phenylalanine or tryptophan. The chain couples TRBV5-8 to TRBJ2-1, with unresolved D. With 4 bases removed from V and 8 bases from J, the gap between germline ends came to 10 bases. This CDR3 is 12 amino acids long. Germline V gene lookup returns CDR1 SGHTS and CDR2 YDEGEE. The CDR3 spells CASSHGRDEQFL. CDR3 DNA: TGTGCCAGCAGCCATGGAAGGGATGAGCAGTTCCTC.

This rearrangement joins TRBV30 to TRBJ1-2; maybe TRBD1 (5 bases). Germline V CDR1 and CDR2: GTSNPN, SVGIG (reference sequence). V was trimmed by 8 bases and J by 0 bases, leaving 16 bases between them. CDR3 length: 14 amino acids. The CDR3 DNA follows: TGTGCCCAAAGGGCAGGGATACCTAACTATGGCTACACCTTC. This codes for CAQRAGIPNYGYTF.

The rearrangement links TRBV2 to TRBJ2-3; the match to TRBD1 covers 8 bases. The CDR3 covers 17 residues. Trimming at V came to 6 bases and at J to 1 base, leaving 12 bases not matched to a gene. The germline CDR1 and CDR2 sequences are SNHLY and FYNNEI. The CDR3 DNA sequence: TGTGCCAGCAGCAAAAATCTACGGACAGGGCGCACAGATACGCAGTATTTT. The encoded protein is CASSKNLRTGRTDTQYF.

This clonotype was observed a few times. The chain uses TRBV9 and TRBJ1-6; D unresolved. The V gene's germline CDR1 is SGDLS and CDR2 YYNGEE. Trimming cost V 0 bases and J 5 bases, with 9 bases left between them. There are 15 residues in the CDR3. DNA of the CDR3: TGTGCCAGCAGCGTAGACCCGGTTGATAATTCACCCCTCCACTTT. Its protein is CASSVDPVDNSPLHF.

Remarks on this clonotype: This likely came from a read error, as a far larger clone is one base away. This chain uses TRBV2 with TRBJ2-3; D unclear. The J call is uncertain, as TRBJ1-1 better fits the DNA end. The germline CDR1 and CDR2 sequences are SNHLY and FYNNEI. The CDR3 runs 14 residues. CDR3 region: CASKVGHGTTEAFF. The CDR3 DNA reads as TGTGCCAGCAAGGTCGGGCATGGCACCACTGAAGCTTTCTTT.

V usage is TRBV7-3 and J usage is TRBJ2-3; no definite D call. The V end was cut by 6 bases, the J end by 1 base, with 14 bases between. There are 15 residues in the CDR3. Germline lookup yields CDR1 SGHTA and CDR2 FQGTGA. For the CDR3, the DNA is TGTGCCAGCAGGCCCGGCTTCAGTGGCACAGATACGCAGTATTTT. As protein: CASRPGFSGTDTQYF.

This clonotype was detected many times. The chain joins TRBV7-9 to TRBJ1-2, with TRBD1 matching 12 bases. The V and J ends lost 5 bases and 3 bases, in that order; junction bases with no gene match: 10. The CDR3 consists of 17 residues. The germline V gene has CDR1 SEHNR and CDR2 FQNEAQ (reference sequence). The CDR3 sequence: CASSPSRDRGPYYGYTF. The CDR3 DNA follows: TGTGCCAGCAGCCCATCCCGGGACAGGGGGCCCTACTATGGCTACACCTTC. Looking up the rest from reference TRBV7-9 and TRBJ1-2 gives the full variable domain: DTGVSQNPRHKITKRGQNVTFRCDPISEHNRLYWYRQTLGQGPEFLTYFQNEAQLEKSRLLSDRFSAERPKGSFSTLEIQRTEQGDSAMYLCASSPSRDRGPYYGYTFGSGTRLTVV.

This clonotype was seen ten or more times. The chain has TRBV28 and TRBJ2-2; D may be TRBD2 (6 bases). This CDR3 region has 15 residues. Trimming cost V 3 bases and J 0 bases, with 8 bases left between them. Germline assignment: CDR1 MDHEN and CDR2 SYDVKM. The CDR3 is CASSFGGTNTGELFF. DNA for the CDR3: TGTGCCAGCAGTTTCGGAGGGACGAACACCGGGGAGCTGTTTTTT.

Ten or more counts support this clonotype. The chain employs TRBV6-1 and TRBJ2-2; weak D call: TRBD2 (5 bases). This CDR3 is built from 14 residues. The V end lost 8 bases, the J end lost 6 bases, and 16 bases lay between the germline ends. CDR1 is MNHNS and CDR2 is SASEGT in the germline V gene. Here the CDR3 reads CASSGLARAGELFF. The CDR3 DNA reads as TGTGCCAGCTCTGGACTTGCCCGAGCCGGGGAGCTGTTTTTT.

This clonotype was seen at least ten times. This chain uses TRBV7-9 with TRBJ2-3, with 12 bases fitting TRBD1. J lost 3 bases, V lost 4 bases, and 17 bases had no gene match. The germline CDR1 and CDR2 sequences are SEHNR and FQNEAQ (reference sequence). The CDR3 runs to 20 residues. Here the CDR3 reads CASSSYPGQGARIRTDTQYF. CDR3 nucleotides: TGTGCCAGCAGCTCCTACCCGGGACAGGGGGCGCGGATTAGGACAGATACGCAGTATTTT.

The table lists this clonotype with many counts. This sequence joins TRBV9 and TRBJ2-7, with a possible D match to TRBD2 (6 bases). Trimming took 4 bases from V and 2 from J, leaving 13 bases between them. The CDR3 has 14 residues. CDR1 SGDLS and CDR2 YYNGEE come from the germline V gene. The CDR3 DNA sequence: TGTGCCAGCAGCCCGACTGGGGAGGCCTACGAGCAGTACTTC. The encoded protein is CASSPTGEAYEQYF. Complete variable domain (other parts from reference TRBV9 and TRBJ2-7): DSGVTQTPKHLITATGQRVTLRCSPRSGDLSVYWYQQSLDQGLQFLIQYYNGEERAKGNILERFSAQQFPDLHSELNLSSLELGDSALYFCASSPTGEAYEQYFGPGTRLTVT.

This clonotype came up a few times. V and J are TRBV11-2 and TRBJ1-1, with TRBD1 as a possible D gene (6 bases). The V gene lost 5 bases and the J gene lost 1 base, with 14 bases spanning the gap. This CDR3 is built from 15 residues. Per germline, CDR1 SGHAT and CDR2 FQNNGV. The CDR3 loop is CASSPLGGGNTEAFF. DNA of the CDR3: TGTGCCAGCAGCCCCCTAGGAGGGGGGAACACTGAAGCTTTCTTT.

This clonotype has a count of ten or more. V gene TRBV5-1 combines with J gene TRBJ2-7; 9 bases align to TRBD2. This CDR3 contains 15 residues. The J segment lost 4 bases and the V segment lost 0 bases, leaving 5 bases of the junction unmatched. The V gene's germline CDR1 is SGHRS and CDR2 YFSETQ. This CDR3 is CASSLALAGRYEQYF. CDR3 sequence (DNA): TGCGCCAGCAGCTTGGCACTAGCGGGCCGTTACGAGCAGTACTTC.

The sample holds many counts of this clonotype. V gene TRBV5-1 combines with J gene TRBJ1-2; D uncertain. Germline V gives CDR1 SGHRS, CDR2 YFSETQ. Deletions cut 4 bases from V and 2 bases from J, with 9 bases between. CDR3 size: 13 residues. In nucleotides, the CDR3 is TGCGCCAGCAGCGTAGAACCCAACTATGGCTACACCTTC. Its protein product is CASSVEPNYGYTF.

The rearrangement joins TRBV9 to TRBJ2-3, with 9 positions matching TRBD1. CDR1 is SGDLS and CDR2 is YYNGEE in the germline V gene. The CDR3 is 16 amino acids. V dropped 3 bases and J dropped 4; count of bases not matched to a gene: 9. The CDR3 sequence is CASSEGQGFSSDTQYF. The CDR3 DNA reads as TGTGCCAGCAGCGAGGGACAGGGTTTTTCTTCAGATACGCAGTATTTT.

This clonotype appeared many times. The V and J genes are TRBV24-1 and TRBJ1-2, with D maybe TRBD1 (5 bases). The CDR3 sequence is 12 residues long. The germline V gene encodes CDR1 KGHDR and CDR2 SFDVKD. V was pared by 1 base and J by 8 bases, with 7 bases between. In DNA, the CDR3 is TGTGCCACCAGTGATTTCAGGGCCGGCTACACCTTC. Translation gives CATSDFRAGYTF.